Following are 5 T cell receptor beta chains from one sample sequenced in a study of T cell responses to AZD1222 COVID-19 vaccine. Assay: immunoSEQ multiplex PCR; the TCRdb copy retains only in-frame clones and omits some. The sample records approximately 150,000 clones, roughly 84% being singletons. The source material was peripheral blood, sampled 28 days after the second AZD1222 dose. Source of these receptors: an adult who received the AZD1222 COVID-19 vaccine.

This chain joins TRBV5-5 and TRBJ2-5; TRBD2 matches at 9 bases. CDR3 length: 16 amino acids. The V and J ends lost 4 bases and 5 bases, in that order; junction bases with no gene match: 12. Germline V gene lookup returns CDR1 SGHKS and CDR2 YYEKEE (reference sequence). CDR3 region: CASSPIGAGGPETQYF. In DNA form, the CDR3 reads TGTGCCAGCAGCCCAATTGGGGCGGGGGGGCCGGAGACCCAGTACTTC. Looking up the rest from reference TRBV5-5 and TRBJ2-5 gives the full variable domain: DAGVTQSPTHLIKTRGQQVTLRCSPISGHKSVSWYQQVLGQGPQFIFQYYEKEERGRGNFPDRFSARQFPNYSSELNVNALLLGDSALYLCASSPIGAGGPETQYFGPGTRLLVL.

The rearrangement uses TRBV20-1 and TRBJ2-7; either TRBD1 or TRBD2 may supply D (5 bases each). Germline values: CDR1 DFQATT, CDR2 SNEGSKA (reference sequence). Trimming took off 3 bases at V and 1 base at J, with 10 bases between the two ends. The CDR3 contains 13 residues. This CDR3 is CSASLGVSYEQYF. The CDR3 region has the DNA TGCAGTGCTAGTCTGGGGGTTTCCTACGAGCAGTACTTC.

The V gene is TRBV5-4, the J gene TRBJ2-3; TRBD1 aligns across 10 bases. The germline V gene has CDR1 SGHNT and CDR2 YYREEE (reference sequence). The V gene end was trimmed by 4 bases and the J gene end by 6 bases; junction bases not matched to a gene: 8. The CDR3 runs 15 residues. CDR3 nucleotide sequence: TGTGCCAGCAGCGGACGACAGGGGGCGTGGGATACGCAGTATTTT. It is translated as CASSGRQGAWDTQYF.

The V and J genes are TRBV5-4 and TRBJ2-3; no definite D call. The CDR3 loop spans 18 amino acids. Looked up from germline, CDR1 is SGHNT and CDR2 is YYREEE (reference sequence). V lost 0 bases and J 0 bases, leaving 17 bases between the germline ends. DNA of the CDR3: TGTGCCAGCAGCTTGGCCACTGTCTATTTTACTAGCACAGATACGCAGTATTTT. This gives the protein CASSLATVYFTSTDTQYF.

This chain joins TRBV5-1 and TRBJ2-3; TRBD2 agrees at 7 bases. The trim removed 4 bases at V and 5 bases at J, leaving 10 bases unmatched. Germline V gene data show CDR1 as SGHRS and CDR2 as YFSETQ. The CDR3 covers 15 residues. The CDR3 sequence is CASSRGAGVGDTQYF. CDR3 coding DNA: TGCGCCAGCAGCCGCGGCGCGGGAGTCGGAGATACGCAGTATTTT.